These T cell receptor beta chains were read from a single sample in a study of T-cell memory formation after mild COVID-19. TCRdb redid the calling of the 5' RACE reads with MiXCR, one entry per CDR3 protein. The repertoire holds just under 550,000 distinct CDR3 sequences, roughly 22% seen once, with around an eighth in the top ten. Sequencing used PBMCs or a T cell subset sorted from them (not recorded which). All receptors come from an adult woman who had mild COVID-19 (a few samples of this study predate the infection). Cell type and time point are not known. Each CDR3 is given without its conserved first and last residue. Size tells how often a clone was seen (once, few, many) or the class of an expanded clone, and some rows leave it out.

j_call clone_size v_call cdr3_aa
TRBJ1-1 NA TRBV9 ASSDRPGYHTEAF
TRBJ2-7 NA TRBV11-3 ASSSTGRISWEQY
TRBJ2-7 few TRBV7-6 ASSLEGQGPLVAYEQY
TRBJ1-2 NA TRBV12-3/TRBV12-4 ASSYTGVGYGYT
TRBJ2-1 NA TRBV19 ASSIGRREGLGEQF
TRBJ2-1 NA TRBV6-6 ASSSAFHGGRRAYNEQF
TRBJ1-4 NA TRBV5-1 ASRGQPNEKLF
TRBJ1-4 NA TRBV7-9 ASSPMGATNEKLF
TRBJ2-3 few TRBV3-1 ASSRGTSAGDTQY
TRBJ2-3 few TRBV4-1 ASSPVTTDTQY
TRBJ1-6 NA TRBV7-8 ASSNPGQGPYNSPLH
TRBJ2-7 NA TRBV24-1 ATSDLSTGKPYEQY
TRBJ1-2 many TRBV3-1 ASSPEGWRFYGYT
TRBJ2-3 few TRBV5-1 ASNRLAGGGDTDTQY
TRBJ1-1 NA TRBV12-3/TRBV12-4 ASIFGQGGKRNTEAF
TRBJ2-3 NA TRBV10-3 AIEEGTSTDTQY
TRBJ1-1 NA TRBV7-8 ASSLSQGTEAF
TRBJ1-2 NA TRBV20-1 SARPPSRFRGYT
TRBJ2-3 many TRBV7-9 ASSQEGLTDTQY
TRBJ2-5 few TRBV20-1 SASYRVQETQY
TRBJ1-2 few TRBV12-3/TRBV12-4 ASSLSGQGANGYT
TRBJ2-7 NA TRBV7-9 ASSSGLSSGNPYEQY
TRBJ2-7 few TRBV5-5 ASSLLGGAASVEQY
TRBJ1-1 NA TRBV5-1 ASSLNRAEAF
TRBJ2-2 NA TRBV14 ASSQARGAIGELF
TRBJ2-6 few TRBV7-8 ASSIYRDTFFSGANVLT
TRBJ1-2 few TRBV12-3/TRBV12-4 ASSPSNRDYYGYT
TRBJ2-1 few TRBV12-3/TRBV12-4 ASSLLVGAQF
TRBJ1-4 few TRBV5-8 ASSQNPGQGAKLF
TRBJ2-1 NA TRBV5-1 ASSLASGSAGGEQF
TRBJ2-2 few TRBV24-1 ATSDWTGGNTGELF
TRBJ2-5 NA TRBV7-9 ASSGGTGAGQSAQY
TRBJ2-7 NA TRBV27 ATKGPDGYEQY
TRBJ2-2 NA TRBV2 ASNVYFWQGALISGELF
TRBJ2-3 NA TRBV12-3/TRBV12-4 ASSPAGGTGTDTQY
TRBJ1-2 NA TRBV6-5 ASSYLTVTGGIET
TRBJ1-2 NA TRBV11-2 ASSLLAGPANYGYT
TRBJ2-1 few TRBV11-2 ASSSSQRGEQF
TRBJ1-6 NA TRBV5-1 ASRGGQGIRNSPLH
TRBJ2-2 few TRBV19 ASTNRDRGKAGELF
TRBJ2-3 NA TRBV7-9 ASSLSLGPTDTQY
TRBJ1-1 NA TRBV12-3/TRBV12-4 ASSLAFVEAF
TRBJ1-4 few TRBV24-1 ATSDSALTNEKLF
TRBJ2-6 once TRBV5-1 ASSRESTGTGANVLT
TRBJ2-1 NA TRBV21-1 ASSKEGPGQGYNEQF
TRBJ2-2 medium-sized TRBV4-1 ASTHDRGPGELF
TRBJ1-1 few TRBV29-1 SVVWTALVVNTEAF
TRBJ2-5 few TRBV6-5 ASSYFAWLRETQY
TRBJ2-7 few TRBV23-1 ASSTAGLVWYEQY
TRBJ1-4 few TRBV7-2 ASSLGPGFTNEKLF
TRBJ1-1 few TRBV29-1 SVKGGQKSNTEAF
TRBJ1-2 NA TRBV24-1 ATSEADRDFDYGYT
TRBJ1-2 NA TRBV6-5 ASRMTGLKGYT
TRBJ2-3 many TRBV2 ASSEALRTSSTDTQY
TRBJ2-1 many TRBV6-2/TRBV6-3 ASSYGGTGSYNEQF
TRBJ2-5 many TRBV5-1 ASSLGGRQETQY
TRBJ2-3 NA TRBV24-1 ATSDPPLGTQY